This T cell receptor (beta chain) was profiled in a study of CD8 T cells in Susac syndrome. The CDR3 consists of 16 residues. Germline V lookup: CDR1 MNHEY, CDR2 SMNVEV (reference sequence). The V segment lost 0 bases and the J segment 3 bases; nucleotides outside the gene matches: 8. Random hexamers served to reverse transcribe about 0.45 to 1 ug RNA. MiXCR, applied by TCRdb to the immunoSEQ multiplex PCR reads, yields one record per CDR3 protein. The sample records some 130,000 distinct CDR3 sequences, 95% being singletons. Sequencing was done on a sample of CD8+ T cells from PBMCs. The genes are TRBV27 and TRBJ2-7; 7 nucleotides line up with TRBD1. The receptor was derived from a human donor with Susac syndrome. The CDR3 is CASSLSSGQAYYEQYF. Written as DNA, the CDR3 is TGTGCCAGCAGTTTATCCTCTGGACAGGCTTACTACGAGCAGTACTTC.